Below, 16 T cell receptor beta chains from the same sample are listed, as sequenced in a study of cytomegalovirus exposure and HLA in healthy donors. Amplification used 60 Vbeta primers and 13 Jbeta primers. Produced via immunoSEQ multiplex PCR; TCRdb's table is partial and in-frame only. The table shows about 210,000 clones, with around 80% occurring only once. Sequenced material: PBMCs. All receptors come from a man in his forties or fifties in good health and CMV-seropositive.

The chain is built from TRBV28 and TRBJ2-1; 8 bases line up with TRBD2. J was trimmed by 8 bases and V by 10 bases; bases with no gene match: 13. This CDR3 is 14 amino acids long. The germline gives CDR1 MDHEN, CDR2 SYDVKM. CDR3 bases: TGTGCCACCTGGTGGGAGCGGGAGAGCGATGAGCAGTTCTTC. It yields the protein CATWWERESDEQFF.

The rearrangement links TRBV5-1 to TRBJ1-1; 7 bases fit TRBD1. CDR3 length: 14 amino acids. In germline, CDR1 is SGHRS, CDR2 YFSETQ. Trimming removed 3 bases from V and 1 base from J; junction bases left unmatched: 3. CDR3 coding DNA: TGCGCCAGCAGCTCCCGGGACAGGAACACTGAAGCTTTCTTT. Amino acid sequence: CASSSRDRNTEAFF.

This clone has just a few counts. V and J are TRBV7-9 and TRBJ2-1, with 7 bases matching TRBD1. CDR3 length: 14 residues. Trimming took 4 bases from V and 7 from J; bases not matched to a gene: 7. CDR1 and CDR2 (germline): SEHNR, FQNEAQ (reference sequence). The chain's CDR3 is CASSSPTGNNEQFF. The CDR3 DNA sequence: TGTGCCAGCAGCTCGCCGACAGGGAATAATGAGCAGTTCTTC.

The chain joins TRBV4-1 to TRBJ2-5, with D possibly being TRBD2 (5 bases). The germline gives CDR1 MGHRA, CDR2 YSYEKL. Trimming cost V 0 bases and J 5 bases, with 13 bases left between them. The CDR3 loop spans 15 amino acids. CDR3 bases: TGCGCCAGCAGCCAAGATTCGCCTAGCAGGGAGACCCAGTACTTC. This codes for CASSQDSPSRETQYF.

The chain couples TRBV18 to TRBJ2-2; D remains unclear. V dropped 0 bases and J dropped 6 bases, with 5 bases sitting between them. CDR3 length equals 13 residues. From germline, CDR1 is KGHSH and CDR2 LQKENI. CDR3 residues: CASSPPSAGELFF. Written as DNA, the CDR3 is TGTGCCAGCTCACCACCTTCGGCCGGGGAGCTGTTTTTT.

The V call is TRBV27, the J call TRBJ2-3, with a weak D call TRBD2 (6 bases). V was clipped by 3 bases and J by 4 bases, with 14 bases between them. In germline, CDR1 is MNHEY, CDR2 SMNVEV (reference sequence). This CDR3 is 15 amino acids long. CDR3 loop: CASSLRGRSSDTQYF. CDR3 DNA sequence: TGTGCCAGCAGTTTGAGAGGGAGGTCGTCAGATACGCAGTATTTT.

The chain recombines TRBV19 with TRBJ1-5; no definite D call. This CDR3 contains 15 residues. Germline CDR1 and CDR2: LNHDA and SQIVND (reference sequence). V shed 5 bases and J shed 3 bases, with 14 bases lying between them. The CDR3 is CASSRNNRVNQPQHF. The CDR3, as DNA: TGTGCCAGTAGTCGGAACAACAGAGTCAATCAGCCCCAGCATTTT. The full variable domain, completed using reference TRBV19 and TRBJ1-5, is DGGITQSPKYLFRKEGQNVTLSCEQNLNHDAMYWYRQDPGQGLRLIYYSQIVNDFQKGDIAEGYSVSREKKESFPLTVTSAQKNPTAFYLCASSRNNRVNQPQHFGDGTRLSIL.

The genes are TRBV19 and TRBJ2-2, with TRBD2 identical over 10 bases. The CDR3 is made up of 15 amino acids. V lost 3 bases to trimming and J lost 6 bases; unmatched junction nucleotides: 4. Germline-derived CDR1 and CDR2 are LNHDA and SQIVND (reference sequence). The CDR3 coding sequence is TGTGCCAGTAGTATTCGAGCGGGAGGGGCCGGGGAGCTGTTTTTT. Translation gives CASSIRAGGAGELFF.

The V gene is TRBV7-9, the J gene TRBJ1-1; D ambiguous. The V end was cut by 7 bases, the J end by 4 bases, with 10 bases between. This CDR3 spans 12 amino acids. Germline V CDR1 and CDR2: SEHNR, FQNEAQ (reference sequence). DNA of the CDR3: TGTGCCAGCACCTACCGAGGCACTGAAGCTTTCTTT. Protein: CASTYRGTEAFF.

The V and J genes are TRBV5-1 and TRBJ2-7; weak D call: TRBD2 (5 bases). CDR3 length: 14 amino acids. V lost 1 base and J 6 bases, leaving 14 bases between the germline ends. CDR1 SGHRS and CDR2 YFSETQ come from the germline V gene. In nucleotides, the CDR3 is TGCGCCAGCAGCTTGTATCGGGGTTATGGCGAGCAGTACGTC. Residues: CASSLYRGYGEQYV.

This clone was seen a single time. The V call is TRBV19, the J call TRBJ1-5; weak D call: TRBD1 (5 bases). The CDR3 totals 14 residues. The V gene lost 3 bases and the J gene lost 4 bases, with 10 bases spanning the gap. CDR1 and CDR2 from the germline V gene are LNHDA and SQIVND (reference sequence). In DNA, the CDR3 is TGTGCCAGTAGTATGGGGCAGACAAATCAGCCCCAGCATTTT. This encodes CASSMGQTNQPQHF.

The chain employs TRBV7-2 and TRBJ1-1, with 8 bases identical to TRBD1. This CDR3 spans 15 amino acids. V lost 5 bases and J lost 0; bases outside the gene matches: 5. The germline V gene encodes CDR1 SGHTA and CDR2 FQGNSA. The CDR3 region is CASSHGQGLNTEAFF. Written as DNA, the CDR3 is TGTGCCAGCAGCCACGGACAGGGTTTGAACACTGAAGCTTTCTTT. The variable domain in full, completed from reference TRBV7-2 and TRBJ1-1, reads GAGVSQSPSNKVTEKGKDVELRCDPISGHTALYWYRQSLGQGLEFLIYFQGNSAPDKSGLPSDRFSAERTGGSVSTLTIQRTQQEDSAVYLCASSHGQGLNTEAFFGQGTRLTVV.

This chain connects TRBV5-1 to TRBJ2-7, with 10 bases that match TRBD1. The germline gives CDR1 SGHRS, CDR2 YFSETQ. This CDR3 has 15 residues. The J segment lost 0 bases and the V segment lost 4 bases, leaving 4 bases of the junction unmatched. The CDR3 DNA is TGCGCCAGCAGCACCCGGGACAGGGGCTCCTACGAGCAGTACGTC. It encodes CASSTRDRGSYEQYV.

CDR3: CASSHSGPSTDTQYF. The CDR3 DNA reads TGTGCCAGCAGCCATAGCGGGCCTAGCACAGATACGCAGTATTTT. The chain combines TRBV7-2 with TRBJ2-3, with 7 bases lining up with TRBD2. This CDR3 spans 15 amino acids. Germline CDR1 reads SGHTA; CDR2 reads FQGNSA. Trimming took 5 bases from V and 0 from J; bases not matched to a gene: 5.

The chain is built from TRBV5-4 and TRBJ2-7, with 9 bases identical to TRBD1. The V and J ends lost 3 bases and 2 bases, in that order; junction bases with no gene match: 6. This CDR3 region has 15 residues. Germline lookup yields CDR1 SGHNT and CDR2 YYREEE (reference sequence). CDR3 loop: CASSSLYRGPYEQYF. The CDR3 DNA reads as TGTGCCAGCAGCTCCTTATACAGGGGGCCCTACGAGCAGTACTTC. Complete variable domain (other parts from reference TRBV5-4 and TRBJ2-7): ETGVTQSPTHLIKTRGQQVTLRCSSQSGHNTVSWYQQALGQGPQFIFQYYREEENGRGNFPPRFSGLQFPNYSSELNVNALELDDSALYLCASSSLYRGPYEQYFGPGTRLTVT.

In DNA form, the CDR3 reads TGTGCCACCAGCAGAGAACGGCGGGAGTTCGCAGATACGCAGTATTTT. Translated, it gives CATSRERREFADTQYF. The chain has TRBV15 and TRBJ2-3; 7 bases map to TRBD2. Germline assignment: CDR1 LNHNV and CDR2 YYDKDF (reference sequence). With V trimmed by 0 bases and J by 4 bases, 7 bases remained unmatched. CDR3 size: 16 residues. Full variable domain (missing parts from reference TRBV15 and TRBJ2-3): DAMVIQNPRYQVTQFGKPVTLSCSQTLNHNVMYWYQQKSSQAPKLLFHYYDKDFNNEADTPDNFQSRRPNTSFCFLDIRSPGLGDTAMYLCATSRERREFADTQYFGPGTRLTVL.